These 6 T cell receptor beta chains were all obtained from the same sample, sequenced in a study of shared clonotypes between healthy human individuals (dated by TCRdb to the early 2020s). Libraries were constructed by the immunoSEQ multiplex PCR assay. TCRdb re-hosts the immuneACCESS table, in-frame sequences only. Its copies lack some clones; in the studies checked, an unresolved V gene accounts for under half of them, and the cause for the rest is not known. The sample includes more than 2,000,000 clones, with over 85% observed a single time. The ten largest account for roughly 0.15% of the sample. What was sequenced was naive CD4+ T cells sorted from blood. This specimen's cell subset or site label, interpreted: CD45RA+ positively selected. The receptors were sampled from a man between 18 and 35 years old in good health.

The rearrangement joins TRBV15 to TRBJ1-4, with 8 bases aligning to TRBD1. Trimming at V came to 3 bases and at J to 7 bases, leaving 7 bases not matched to a gene. CDR3 size: 15 residues. CDR1 and CDR2 from the germline V gene are LNHNV and YYDKDF (reference sequence). The CDR3 here is CATSSPQGGSEKLFF. As DNA, the CDR3 is TGTGCCACCAGCAGTCCACAGGGGGGGAGTGAAAAACTGTTTTTT.

The chain is built from TRBV5-5 and TRBJ1-2; D remains unclear. The CDR3 is 15 residues long. Germline CDR1 SGHKS, CDR2 YYEKEE (reference sequence). Trimming pared 0 bases from V and 4 bases from J, leaving 13 bases between. CDR3 region: CASSLAYEGVYGYTF. As DNA, the CDR3 is TGTGCCAGCAGCTTGGCTTATGAGGGAGTCTATGGCTACACCTTC.

V usage is TRBV12-5 and J usage is TRBJ2-2; possible D gene TRBD1, 6 bases. The CDR3 length is 21 residues. CDR1 is LGHNT and CDR2 is FRNRAP in the germline V gene. Trimming cost V 5 bases and J 5 bases, with 33 bases left between them. This chain's CDR3 is CASGPVQRHRDTQPGTGELFF. The CDR3, as DNA: TGTGCTAGTGGTCCTGTTCAACGCCACCGGGACACTCAACCGGGGACCGGGGAGCTGTTTTTT. Using reference TRBV12-5 and TRBJ2-2 for the parts outside the CDR3, the full variable domain is DARVTQTPRHKVTEMGQEVTMRCQPILGHNTVFWYRQTMMQGLELLAYFRNRAPLDDSGMPKDRFSAEMPDATLATLKIQPSEPRDSAVYFCASGPVQRHRDTQPGTGELFFGEGSRLTVL.

V is TRBV2 and J is TRBJ1-3, with D maybe TRBD1 (6 bases). CDR1 and CDR2 from the germline V gene are SNHLY and FYNNEI. The CDR3 runs 16 residues. V was trimmed by 2 bases and J by 0 bases, leaving 11 bases between them. The CDR3 spells CASSEMVGASGNTIYF. Written as DNA, the CDR3 is TGTGCCAGCAGTGAAATGGTGGGGGCCTCTGGAAACACCATATATTTT.

The chain carries TRBV2 and TRBJ1-3; a possible D gene is TRBD1 (6 bases). Germline CDR1 reads SNHLY; CDR2 reads FYNNEI. The CDR3 spans 16 residues. Deletions cut 6 bases from V and 12 bases from J, with 27 bases between. CDR3 nucleotides: TGTGCCAGCAGCTTCGGACAGCTCGCAAGTGAGAGGGACATATATTTT. Its translation is CASSFGQLASERDIYF.

V is TRBV19 and J is TRBJ2-5; 9 positions match TRBD2. CDR3 length: 15 amino acids. J was trimmed by 5 bases and V by 5 bases; bases with no gene match: 9. Looked up from germline, CDR1 is LNHDA and CDR2 is SQIVND (reference sequence). CDR3 nucleotide sequence: TGTGCCAGTAGTCTGGGACTAGCCGGGGGGGAGACCCAGTACTTC. Its translation: CASSLGLAGGETQYF.